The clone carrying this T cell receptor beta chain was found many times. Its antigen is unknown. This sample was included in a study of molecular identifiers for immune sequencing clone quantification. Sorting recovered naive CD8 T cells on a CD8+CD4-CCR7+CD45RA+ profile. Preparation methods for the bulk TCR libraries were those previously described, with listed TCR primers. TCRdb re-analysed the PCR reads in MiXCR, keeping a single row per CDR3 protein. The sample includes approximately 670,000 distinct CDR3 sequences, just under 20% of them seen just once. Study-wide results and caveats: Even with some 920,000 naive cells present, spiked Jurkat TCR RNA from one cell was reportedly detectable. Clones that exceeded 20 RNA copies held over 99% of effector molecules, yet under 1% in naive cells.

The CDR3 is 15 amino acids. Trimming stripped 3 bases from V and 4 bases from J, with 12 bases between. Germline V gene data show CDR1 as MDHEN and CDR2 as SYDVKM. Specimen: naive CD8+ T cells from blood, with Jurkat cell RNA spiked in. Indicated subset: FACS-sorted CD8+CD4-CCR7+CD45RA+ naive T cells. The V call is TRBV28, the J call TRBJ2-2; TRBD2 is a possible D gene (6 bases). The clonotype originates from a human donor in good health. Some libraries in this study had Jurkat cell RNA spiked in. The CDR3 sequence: CASSLYRESTGELFF. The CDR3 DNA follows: TGTGCCAGCAGTTTGTATCGGGAGAGCACCGGGGAGCTGTTTTTT.